The 32 T cell receptor beta chains below were found in one sample sequenced in a study of cytomegalovirus exposure and HLA in healthy donors. PCR amplification relied on 60 Vbeta primers (plus 13 Jbeta primers). Clones were read by immunoSEQ multiplex PCR, and TCRdb kept only the in-frame ones, dropping some. The sample yields around 170,000 clones, less than 80% seen once. The sequencing sample was made of PBMCs. The receptors derive from a woman between 35 and 50 years old in good health and CMV-seronegative.

This clone was counted between two and nine times. The chain uses TRBV5-1 and TRBJ1-5; possibly TRBD1 for D (5 bases). Trimming removed 4 bases at V and 4 bases at J, with 9 bases between. Germline CDR1 and CDR2: SGHRS and YFSETQ. This CDR3 is built from 13 residues. The CDR3 coding sequence is TGCGCCAGCAGCCCGGAGGGGAATCAGCCCCAGCATTTT. Translated, it gives CASSPEGNQPQHF.

The chain has TRBV19 and TRBJ2-1; no clear D. The germline V gene encodes CDR1 LNHDA and CDR2 SQIVND (reference sequence). V lost 10 bases, J lost 4 bases, and 8 bases lay in between. The CDR3 covers 11 residues. The CDR3 region has the DNA TGTGCCACCATCAGATACAATGAGCAGTTCTTC. It encodes CATIRYNEQFF.

The V and J genes are TRBV13 and TRBJ2-7; TRBD2 might be the D (5 bases). This CDR3 is built from 18 residues. Germline loops: CDR1 PRHDT, CDR2 FYEKMQ (reference sequence). V was cut by 5 bases and J by 2 bases, with 25 bases left in between. CDR3 in amino acids: CASSLPPGGSLKTYEQYF. Written as DNA, the CDR3 is TGTGCCAGCAGCCTACCCCCAGGAGGATCCCTCAAAACCTACGAGCAGTACTTC.

The count of this clone is one. V is TRBV27 and J is TRBJ1-3; possibly TRBD1 for D (5 bases). The germline CDR1 and CDR2 sequences are MNHEY and SMNVEV (reference sequence). The ends were cut back, 3 bases at V and 3 bases at J, with 12 bases in the middle. This CDR3 comprises 15 residues. The CDR3: CASSLRGRGGNTIYF. The CDR3 nucleotides are TGTGCCAGCAGTTTGCGGGGAAGGGGTGGAAACACCATATATTTT.

The chain combines TRBV19 with TRBJ2-3; 8 nucleotides agree with TRBD2. After removal of 6 bases from V and 6 bases from J, the junction contained 11 bases not matched to a gene. The CDR3 contains 15 residues. The germline V gene encodes CDR1 LNHDA and CDR2 SQIVND (reference sequence). The CDR3 coding sequence is TGTGCCAGTAGGAACCCGGGGGGGCGAAGGGATACGCAGTATTTT. This encodes CASRNPGGRRDTQYF.

There are a few counts of this clone. The rearrangement links TRBV28 to TRBJ1-3; D gene unclear. This CDR3 is built from 17 residues. V lost 6 bases and J lost 2, with 20 bases in between. Germline V gene sequence: CDR1 MDHEN, CDR2 SYDVKM. CDR3 in amino acids: CASSPGVLDVAGNTIYF. CDR3 DNA sequence: TGTGCCAGCAGCCCCGGGGTGTTAGACGTGGCTGGAAACACCATATATTTT. Using reference TRBV28 and TRBJ1-3 for the parts outside the CDR3, the full variable domain is DVKVTQSSRYLVKRTGEKVFLECVQDMDHENMFWYRQDPGLGLRLIYFSYDVKMKEKGDIPEGYSVSREKKERFSLILESASTNQTSMYLCASSPGVLDVAGNTIYFGEGSWLTVV.

The chain couples TRBV18 to TRBJ2-4, with 7 bases that match TRBD1. After removal of 6 bases from V and 1 base from J, the junction contained 6 bases not matched to a gene. This CDR3 region has 15 residues. In germline, CDR1 is KGHSH, CDR2 LQKENI. CDR3 region: CASSQDRLAKNIQYF. CDR3 DNA sequence: TGTGCCAGCTCTCAGGACAGGTTGGCCAAAAACATTCAGTACTTC.

The rearrangement uses TRBV6-5 and TRBJ2-5; D is possibly TRBD1 (5 bases). The CDR3 contains 15 residues. The germline V gene encodes CDR1 MNHEY and CDR2 SVGAGI. The V end was cut by 7 bases, the J end by 11 bases, with 26 bases between. The CDR3, as DNA: TGTGCCAGCACCCAGGGCCCCGACGGACCCGTTGAGCAGTACTTC. Encoded protein: CASTQGPDGPVEQYF.

The gene calls are TRBV5-1 and TRBJ1-1; tentatively, D is TRBD1 (5 bases). CDR1 is SGHRS and CDR2 is YFSETQ in the germline V gene. Trimming left V 4 bases short and J 2 bases short, with 18 bases between. The CDR3 runs to 16 residues. CDR3 DNA sequence: TGCGCCAGCAGCGGAGGGTGGGGGACGGATAACACTGAAGCTTTCTTT. It translates to CASSGGWGTDNTEAFF.

The V call is TRBV4-3, the J call TRBJ2-7, with D possibly matching TRBD1 (5 bases). CDR1 is LGHNA and CDR2 is YSLEER in the germline V gene. This CDR3 spans 14 amino acids. Deletions cut 0 bases from V and 5 bases from J, with 11 bases between. The DNA of the CDR3 is TGCGCCAGCAGCCAAGAACCCAGGGCGGACGAGCAGTACTTC. As protein: CASSQEPRADEQYF.

DNA of the CDR3: TGCGCCAGCAGCCCCGACGGGAGTAGCAATCAGCCCCAGCATTTT. Its protein product is CASSPDGSSNQPQHF. The chain links TRBV5-1 to TRBJ1-5, with D unresolved. Germline-derived CDR1 and CDR2 are SGHRS and YFSETQ. V lost 4 bases to trimming and J lost 0 bases, with 11 bases between them. This CDR3 is built from 15 residues.

The genes are TRBV5-1 and TRBJ2-3, with 9 bases fitting TRBD2. Losses at the gene ends were 0 bases for V and 4 bases for J; bases not matched to a gene: 9. The germline CDR1 and CDR2 sequences are SGHRS and YFSETQ. The CDR3 is 17 residues long. The CDR3 DNA is TGCGCCAGCAGCTTGGGAAATGGCGGGGGGGCAGCAGATACGCAGTATTTT. Residues: CASSLGNGGGAADTQYF.

V gene TRBV6-6 combines with J gene TRBJ2-5; 7 bases agree with TRBD2. The CDR3 is 16 amino acids. The V segment lost 0 bases and the J segment 3 bases; nucleotides outside the gene matches: 7. CDR1 is MNHNY, CDR2 SVGAGI, per germline (reference sequence). The CDR3: CASSYSGWEGKETQYF. In DNA, the CDR3 is TGTGCCAGCAGTTACTCGGGGTGGGAGGGGAAAGAGACCCAGTACTTC.

In nucleotides, the CDR3 is TGTGCCAGCAGCCCCCCCGAGGGAGAGACCCAGTACTTC. This gives the protein CASSPPEGETQYF. The V call is TRBV9, the J call TRBJ2-5; tentatively, D is TRBD2 (5 bases). V was cut by 4 bases and J by 4 bases, with 11 bases left in between. Germline CDR1 reads SGDLS; CDR2 reads YYNGEE. CDR3 length equals 13 residues.

The chain couples TRBV30 to TRBJ1-5, with D uncertain. Germline CDR1 and CDR2: GTSNPN and SVGIG (reference sequence). Deletions cut 3 bases from V and 3 bases from J, with 9 bases between. The CDR3 is 13 residues long. CDR3 protein: CAWSQVHNQPQHF. Written as DNA, the CDR3 is TGTGCCTGGAGCCAGGTCCACAATCAGCCCCAGCATTTT.

The chain recombines TRBV5-6 with TRBJ1-1; D is ambiguous. Germline V gene lookup returns CDR1 SGHDT and CDR2 YYEEEE. This CDR3 comprises 13 residues. The V end was cut by 2 bases, the J end by 1 base, with 6 bases between. The CDR3 DNA follows: TGTGCCAGCAGCTTTACTGGGAACACTGAAGCTTTCTTT. It yields the protein CASSFTGNTEAFF.

CDR3 sequence (DNA): TGTGCCAGCAACCCTAACTCTGGAAACACCATATATTTT. Translating it yields CASNPNSGNTIYF. V is TRBV6-1 and J is TRBJ1-3; D gene ambiguous. CDR1 and CDR2 (germline): MNHNS, SASEGT. Trimming removed 7 bases from V and 0 bases from J, with 7 bases in between. There are 13 residues in the CDR3.

The chain has TRBV19 and TRBJ2-5; 9 nucleotides agree with TRBD2. In germline, CDR1 is LNHDA, CDR2 SQIVND (reference sequence). J lost 1 base, V lost 6 bases, and 6 bases had no gene match. The CDR3 is 15 residues long. The CDR3 region is CASSRRAGGQETQYF. For the CDR3, the DNA is TGTGCCAGTAGCCGCCGAGCGGGGGGCCAAGAGACCCAGTACTTC. The full variable domain, rest sourced from reference TRBV19 and TRBJ2-5, is DGGITQSPKYLFRKEGQNVTLSCEQNLNHDAMYWYRQDPGQGLRLIYYSQIVNDFQKGDIAEGYSVSREKKESFPLTVTSAQKNPTAFYLCASSRRAGGQETQYFGPGTRLLVL.

The chain has TRBV7-9 and TRBJ2-5; 8 bases map to TRBD2. The last part of the DNA fits TRBJ2-7 better; the J call may be wrong. CDR3 length: 18 amino acids. Germline assignment: CDR1 SEHNR and CDR2 FQNEAQ (reference sequence). The CDR3 DNA follows: TGTGCCAGCAGCTTTTTTATCATAGCGGGGCAGAATCTGAACGAGCAGTACTTC. Amino acid sequence: CASSFFIIAGQNLNEQYF.

The J gene is TRBJ2-1, the V gene TRBV18; D gene unclear. The length of the CDR3 is 12 residues. The V end lost 1 base, the J end lost 7 bases, and 5 bases lay between the germline ends. Per germline, CDR1 KGHSH and CDR2 LQKENI. CDR3 in amino acids: CASSPLANEQFF. The CDR3 bases are TGTGCCAGCTCACCACTAGCTAATGAGCAGTTCTTC.

The gene calls are TRBV28 and TRBJ1-1, with 7 bases lining up with TRBD1. CDR1 is MDHEN, CDR2 SYDVKM, per germline. The V gene end was trimmed by 5 bases and the J gene end by 7 bases; junction bases not matched to a gene: 10. The CDR3 extends over 14 amino acids. The CDR3 here is CASSGTGVVDEAFF. CDR3 in DNA: TGTGCCAGCAGTGGAACAGGGGTCGTCGATGAAGCTTTCTTT.

The chain has TRBV21-1 and TRBJ1-5. TRBV21-1 represents a pseudogene. The CDR3 consists of 21 residues. CDR3 nucleotides: TGTGCCAGCAGCAAAGCTTGGCCCGGGGTAGAGGCCGGACTCCCCCATCAGCCCCAGCATTTT. This codes for CASSKAWPGVEAGLPHQPQHF.

V gene TRBV19 combines with J gene TRBJ2-4, with 9 bases matching TRBD2. Germline CDR1 and CDR2: LNHDA and SQIVND (reference sequence). V was clipped by 5 bases and J by 7 bases; unmatched bases: 3. CDR3 size: 13 residues. DNA of the CDR3: TGTGCCAGTAGTGATAGCGGGAGTAACATTCAGTACTTC. Translation gives CASSDSGSNIQYF. The full variable domain, in which reference TRBV19 and TRBJ2-4 provide the parts outside the CDR3, is DGGITQSPKYLFRKEGQNVTLSCEQNLNHDAMYWYRQDPGQGLRLIYYSQIVNDFQKGDIAEGYSVSREKKESFPLTVTSAQKNPTAFYLCASSDSGSNIQYFGAGTRLSVL.

This chain joins TRBV7-8 and TRBJ1-1, with D tentatively TRBD1 (5 bases). CDR3 length: 15 residues. CDR1 is SGHVS, CDR2 FQNEAQ, per germline. Trimming took 3 bases from V and 0 from J, leaving 11 bases between them. As DNA, the CDR3 is TGTGCCAGCAGCTTTGGGAGGGGCGTGAACACTGAAGCTTTCTTT. Translation: CASSFGRGVNTEAFF.

The V gene is TRBV6-5, the J gene TRBJ1-1; perhaps TRBD1 as D (5 bases). The CDR3 is 14 amino acids. Trimming cost V 6 bases and J 0 bases, with 11 bases left between them. Germline lookup yields CDR1 MNHEY and CDR2 SVGAGI. CDR3 sequence: CASRIQAMNTEAFF. The CDR3 DNA sequence: TGTGCCAGCAGGATACAGGCGATGAACACTGAAGCTTTCTTT.

The chain is built from TRBV28 and TRBJ2-7; the match to TRBD1 covers 7 bases. V shed 10 bases and J 2 bases; nucleotides not matched to a gene: 8. Germline loops: CDR1 MDHEN, CDR2 SYDVKM. The CDR3 is 13 amino acids. The CDR3 region has the DNA TGTGCCACAGAGGGACAGAACACCTACGAGCAGTACTTC. Translated: CATEGQNTYEQYF.

V is TRBV5-1 and J is TRBJ2-7; 15 nucleotides align to TRBD2. Looked up from germline, CDR1 is SGHRS and CDR2 is YFSETQ. V was pared by 6 bases and J by 5 bases, with 9 bases of the junction left unmatched. The CDR3 extends over 16 amino acids. CDR3 nucleotide sequence: TGCGCCAGCAACCCTGGACTAGCGGGGGGGCCCCACGAGCAGTACTTC. Protein: CASNPGLAGGPHEQYF.

This chain uses TRBV28 with TRBJ2-5; possibly TRBD2 for D (5 bases). CDR1 and CDR2 (germline): MDHEN, SYDVKM. The CDR3 is 13 amino acids. Deletions cut 6 bases from V and 1 base from J, with 9 bases between. CDR3 sequence reads: CASRRGSQETQYF. Written as DNA, the CDR3 is TGTGCCAGCAGAAGAGGGAGCCAAGAGACCCAGTACTTC.

The chain has TRBV9 and TRBJ2-1, with no clear D. V gave up 2 bases and J gave up 10 bases, with 10 bases separating them. Germline assignment: CDR1 SGDLS and CDR2 YYNGEE. There are 12 residues in the CDR3. The CDR3 reads CASSVENSEQFF. The CDR3 nucleotides are TGTGCCAGCAGCGTTGAGAATTCGGAGCAGTTCTTC.

The CDR3 reads CASRQQGGGTEAFF. In nucleotides, the CDR3 is TGTGCCAGCAGGCAACAGGGGGGGGGAACTGAAGCTTTCTTT. This chain joins TRBV2 and TRBJ1-1; TRBD1 aligns across 8 bases. Germline trimming cut 6 bases from V and 5 bases from J; bases unmatched to any gene: 8. Germline CDR1 SNHLY, CDR2 FYNNEI. The CDR3 contains 14 residues.

The chain carries TRBV5-1 and TRBJ1-1, with D perhaps TRBD1 (6 bases). Per germline, CDR1 SGHRS and CDR2 YFSETQ. Deletions cut 0 bases from V and 4 bases from J, with 13 bases between. The CDR3 is made up of 15 amino acids. As DNA, the CDR3 is TGCGCCAGCAGCTTGGGGGCAGGGGTGAGCACTGAAGCTTTCTTT. Its translation: CASSLGAGVSTEAFF.

For the CDR3, the DNA is TGTGCCATCAGGCGTCCGGGGACAGGGGGGGATGAGCAGTTCTTC. Amino acids: CAIRRPGTGGDEQFF. The chain links TRBV10-3 to TRBJ2-1, with 11 nucleotides matching TRBD1. This CDR3 spans 15 amino acids. Germline V gene sequence: CDR1 ENHRY, CDR2 SYGVKD. With 6 bases clipped from V and 8 bases from J, the junction kept 9 bases outside the gene matches.